The source of this T cell receptor beta chain is a study of blood T cell repertoires in COVID-19. Study-wide context: Acute and convalescent COVID-19 specimens originated in the United States, Italy and Spain.

The authors' processing: Scientists estimated how many nucleated cells there were by amplifying reference gene primers. Sequenced by immunoSEQ multiplex PCR; TCRdb stores in-frame clones only, minus some. For V, J and clone size, that table is used; D and trimming come from the DNA. The sample yields about 64,000 clones, about 86% seen once. V was trimmed by 0 bases and J by 5 bases, leaving 13 bases between them. Germline CDR1 GTSNPN, CDR2 SVGIG (reference sequence). This CDR3 has 15 residues. The origin of this receptor is a man aged 35 to 55 with acute or convalescent COVID-19. V gene TRBV30 combines with J gene TRBJ2-2; D unresolved. Source material: peripheral blood. CDR3 DNA sequence: TGTGCCTGGAGTGTATTATACGGTCTAACCGGGGAGCTGTTTTTT. This encodes CAWSVLYGLTGELFF.